This T cell receptor (beta chain) emerged from a study of early T cells in non-severe SARS-CoV-2 infection. Study-wide background: Alpha and beta chains were unpaired, from unsorted whole-blood bulk RNA. Study observations and caveats: Reliance on VDJdb matching favored anti-spike CD8 responses; private and CD4 specificities were missed.

The germline gives CDR1 MNHEY, CDR2 SVGAGI. The length of the CDR3 is 15 residues. The V and J ends lost 6 bases and 2 bases respectively, with 16 bases between them. Unique molecular identifiers were added to individual cDNA molecules. TCRdb re-derived calls from the 5' RACE reads in MiXCR, one entry per CDR3 protein. Here the sample spans around 67,000 distinct CDR3 sequences, roughly 10% being singletons. This clonotype appeared once. Its antigen is undetermined. This clonotype originated in an adult who was a healthcare worker with PCR-confirmed SARS-CoV-2 infection or an uninfected control (not recorded which). Sample: whole blood, taken at baseline. V usage is TRBV6-5 and J usage is TRBJ1-2, with D possibly matching TRBD1 (6 bases). This CDR3 reads CASRLETGPNYGYTF. CDR3 DNA: TGTGCCAGCAGACTCGAAACAGGGCCCAACTATGGCTACACCTTC.